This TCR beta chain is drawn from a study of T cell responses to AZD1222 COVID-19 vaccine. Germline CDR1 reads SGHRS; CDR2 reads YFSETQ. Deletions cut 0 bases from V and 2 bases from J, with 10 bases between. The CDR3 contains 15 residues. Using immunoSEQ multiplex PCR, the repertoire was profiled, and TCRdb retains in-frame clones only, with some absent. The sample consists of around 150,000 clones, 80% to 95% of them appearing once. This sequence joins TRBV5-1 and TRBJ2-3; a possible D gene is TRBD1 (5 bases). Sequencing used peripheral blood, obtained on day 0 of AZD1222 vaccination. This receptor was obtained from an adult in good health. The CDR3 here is CASSLATAYTDTQYF. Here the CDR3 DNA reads TGCGCCAGCAGCTTGGCGACAGCTTACACAGATACGCAGTATTTT.